This T cell receptor beta chain was observed in a study of blood T cell repertoires in COVID-19. CDR1 and CDR2 from the germline V gene are MDHEN and SYDVKM. CDR3 length: 19 residues. V lost 5 bases to trimming and J lost 2 bases; unmatched junction nucleotides: 19. Repertoires were generated with immunoSEQ multiplex PCR, while TCRdb's copy carries only in-frame clones and drops some. The repertoire holds nearly 80,000 clones, with roughly 80% as singletons. The source material was peripheral blood. The TCR originated in a woman in her 70s with acute or convalescent COVID-19. V is TRBV28 and J is TRBJ2-7, with 9 bases that match TRBD2. CDR3 protein: CASSTTQGMASGVPYEQYF. CDR3 DNA: TGTGCCAGCAGTACAACTCAGGGGATGGCTAGCGGGGTTCCCTACGAGCAGTACTTC.